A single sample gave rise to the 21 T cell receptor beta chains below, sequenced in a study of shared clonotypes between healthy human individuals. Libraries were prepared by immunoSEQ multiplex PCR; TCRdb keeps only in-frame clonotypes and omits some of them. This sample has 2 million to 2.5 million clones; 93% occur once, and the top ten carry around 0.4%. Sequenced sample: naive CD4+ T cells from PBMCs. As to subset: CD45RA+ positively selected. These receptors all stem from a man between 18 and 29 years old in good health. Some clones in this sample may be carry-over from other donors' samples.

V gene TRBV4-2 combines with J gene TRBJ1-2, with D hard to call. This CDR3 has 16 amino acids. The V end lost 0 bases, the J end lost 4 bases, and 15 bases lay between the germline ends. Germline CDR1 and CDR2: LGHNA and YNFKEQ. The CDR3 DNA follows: TGTGCCAGCAGCCAAGATCAACGGGTTCGGGCCTATGGCTACACCTTC. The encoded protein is CASSQDQRVRAYGYTF.

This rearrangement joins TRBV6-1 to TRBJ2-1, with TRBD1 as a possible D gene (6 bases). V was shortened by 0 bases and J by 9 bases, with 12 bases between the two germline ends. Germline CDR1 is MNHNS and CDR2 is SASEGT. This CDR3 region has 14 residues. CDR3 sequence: CASSEAQGGGEQFF. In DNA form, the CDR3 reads TGTGCCAGCAGTGAAGCACAGGGTGGGGGTGAGCAGTTCTTC.

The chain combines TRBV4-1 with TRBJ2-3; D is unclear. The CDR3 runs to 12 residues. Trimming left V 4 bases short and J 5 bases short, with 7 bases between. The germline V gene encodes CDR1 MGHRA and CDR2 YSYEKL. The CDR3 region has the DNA TGCGCCAGCAGCCTTGGCGTAGATACGCAGTATTTT. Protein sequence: CASSLGVDTQYF.

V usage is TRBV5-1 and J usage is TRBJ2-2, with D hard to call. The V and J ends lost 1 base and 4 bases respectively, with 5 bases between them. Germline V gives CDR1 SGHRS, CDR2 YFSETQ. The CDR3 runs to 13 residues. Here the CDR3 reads CASSLTITGELFF. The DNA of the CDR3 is TGCGCCAGCAGCTTGACGATCACCGGGGAGCTGTTTTTT. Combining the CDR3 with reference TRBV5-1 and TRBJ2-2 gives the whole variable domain KAGVTQTPRYLIKTRGQQVTLSCSPISGHRSVSWYQQTPGQGLQFLFEYFSETQRNKGNFPGRFSGRQFSNSRSEMNVSTLELGDSALYLCASSLTITGELFFGEGSRLTVL.

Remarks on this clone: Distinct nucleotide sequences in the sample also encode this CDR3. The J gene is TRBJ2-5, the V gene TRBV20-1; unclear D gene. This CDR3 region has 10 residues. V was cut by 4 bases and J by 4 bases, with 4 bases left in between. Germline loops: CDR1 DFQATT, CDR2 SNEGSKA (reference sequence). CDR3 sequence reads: CSAMVETQYF. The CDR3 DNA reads TGCAGTGCTATGGTAGAGACCCAGTACTTC.

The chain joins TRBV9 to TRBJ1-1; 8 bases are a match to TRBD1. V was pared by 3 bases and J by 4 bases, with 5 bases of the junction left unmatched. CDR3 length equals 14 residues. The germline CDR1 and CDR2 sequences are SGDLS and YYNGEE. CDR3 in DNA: TGTGCCAGCAGCGAGGTCAGGGGGCCCACTGAAGCTTTCTTT. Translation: CASSEVRGPTEAFF. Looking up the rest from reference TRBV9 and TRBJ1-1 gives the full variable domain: DSGVTQTPKHLITATGQRVTLRCSPRSGDLSVYWYQQSLDQGLQFLIQYYNGEERAKGNILERFSAQQFPDLHSELNLSSLELGDSALYFCASSEVRGPTEAFFGQGTRLTVV.

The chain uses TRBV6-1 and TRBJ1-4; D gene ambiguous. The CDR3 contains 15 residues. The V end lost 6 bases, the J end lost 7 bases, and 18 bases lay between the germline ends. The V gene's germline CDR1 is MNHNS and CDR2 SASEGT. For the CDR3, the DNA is TGTGCCAGCAGCCCCCGGGGTGATTGGGGTGAAAAACTGTTTTTT. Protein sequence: CASSPRGDWGEKLFF.

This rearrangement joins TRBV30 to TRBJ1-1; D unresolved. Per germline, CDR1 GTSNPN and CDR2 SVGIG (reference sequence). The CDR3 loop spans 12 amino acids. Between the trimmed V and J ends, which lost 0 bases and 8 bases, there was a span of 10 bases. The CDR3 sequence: CAWSVLSSEAFF. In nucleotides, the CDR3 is TGTGCCTGGAGTGTACTTTCCAGCGAAGCTTTCTTT.

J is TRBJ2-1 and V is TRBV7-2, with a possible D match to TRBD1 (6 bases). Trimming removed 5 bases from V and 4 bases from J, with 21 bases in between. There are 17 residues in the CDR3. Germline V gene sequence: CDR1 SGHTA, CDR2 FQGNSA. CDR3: CASSPSLLSRGYNEQFF. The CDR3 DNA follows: TGTGCCAGCAGCCCATCATTGTTGTCAAGGGGGTACAATGAGCAGTTCTTC.

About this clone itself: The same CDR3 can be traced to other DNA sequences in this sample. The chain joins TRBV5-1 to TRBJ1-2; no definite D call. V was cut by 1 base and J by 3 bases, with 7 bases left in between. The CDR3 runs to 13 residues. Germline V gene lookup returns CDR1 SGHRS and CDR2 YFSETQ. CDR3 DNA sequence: TGCGCCAGCAGCTTGACCGGGGACTATGGCTACACCTTC. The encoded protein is CASSLTGDYGYTF.

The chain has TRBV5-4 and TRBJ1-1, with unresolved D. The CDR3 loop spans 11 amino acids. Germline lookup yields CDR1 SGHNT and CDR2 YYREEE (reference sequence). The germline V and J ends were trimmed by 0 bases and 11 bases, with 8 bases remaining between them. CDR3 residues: CASSLGRVAFF. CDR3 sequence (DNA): TGTGCCAGCAGCTTGGGGAGGGTGGCTTTCTTT. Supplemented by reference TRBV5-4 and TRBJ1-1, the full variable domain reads ETGVTQSPTHLIKTRGQQVTLRCSSQSGHNTVSWYQQALGQGPQFIFQYYREEENGRGNFPPRFSGLQFPNYSSELNVNALELDDSALYLCASSLGRVAFFGQGTRLTVV.

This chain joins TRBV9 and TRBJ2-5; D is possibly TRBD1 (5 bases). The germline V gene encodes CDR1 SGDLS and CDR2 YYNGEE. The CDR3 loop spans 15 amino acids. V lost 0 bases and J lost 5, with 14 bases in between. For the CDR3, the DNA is TGTGCCAGCAGCGTAGCCGGCACGCAGGGTGAGACCCAGTACTTC. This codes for CASSVAGTQGETQYF.

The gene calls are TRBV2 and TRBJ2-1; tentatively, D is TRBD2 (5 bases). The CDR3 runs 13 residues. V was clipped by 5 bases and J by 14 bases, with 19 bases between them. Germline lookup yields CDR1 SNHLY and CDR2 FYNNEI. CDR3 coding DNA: TGTGCCAGCAGTTACCGGGAAGAAGGCGGCAAGTTCTTC. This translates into CASSYREEGGKFF. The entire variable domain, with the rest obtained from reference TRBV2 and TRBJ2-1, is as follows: EPEVTQTPSHQVTQMGQEVILRCVPISNHLYFYWYRQILGQKVEFLVSFYNNEISEKSEIFDDQFSVERPDGSNFTLKIRSTKLEDSAMYFCASSYREEGGKFFGPGTRLTVL.

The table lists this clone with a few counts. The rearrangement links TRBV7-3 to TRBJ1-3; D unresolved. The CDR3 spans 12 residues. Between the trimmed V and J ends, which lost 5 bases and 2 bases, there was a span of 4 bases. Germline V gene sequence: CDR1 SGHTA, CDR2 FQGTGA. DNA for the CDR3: TGTGCCAGCAGCGGTCCTGGAAACACCATATATTTT. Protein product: CASSGPGNTIYF.

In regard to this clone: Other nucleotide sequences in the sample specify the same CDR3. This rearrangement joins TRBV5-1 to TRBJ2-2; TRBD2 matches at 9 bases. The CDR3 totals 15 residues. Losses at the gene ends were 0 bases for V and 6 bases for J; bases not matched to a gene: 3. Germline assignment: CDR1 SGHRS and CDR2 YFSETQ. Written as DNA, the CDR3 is TGCGCCAGCAGCTTGGTAGCGGGAGCCCCCGGGGAGCTGTTTTTT. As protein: CASSLVAGAPGELFF.

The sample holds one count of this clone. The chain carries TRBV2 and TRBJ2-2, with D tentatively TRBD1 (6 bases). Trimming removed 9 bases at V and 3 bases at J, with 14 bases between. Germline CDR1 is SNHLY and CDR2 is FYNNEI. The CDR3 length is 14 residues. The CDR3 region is CARKYYRDTGELFF. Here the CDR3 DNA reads TGTGCCAGAAAGTATTACAGGGACACCGGGGAGCTGTTTTTT. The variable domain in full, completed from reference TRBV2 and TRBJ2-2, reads EPEVTQTPSHQVTQMGQEVILRCVPISNHLYFYWYRQILGQKVEFLVSFYNNEISEKSEIFDDQFSVERPDGSNFTLKIRSTKLEDSAMYFCARKYYRDTGELFFGEGSRLTVL.

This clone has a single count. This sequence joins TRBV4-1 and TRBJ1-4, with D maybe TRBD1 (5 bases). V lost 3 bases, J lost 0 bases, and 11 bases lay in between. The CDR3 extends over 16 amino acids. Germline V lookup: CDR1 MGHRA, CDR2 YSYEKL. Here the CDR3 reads CASSQRDGATNEKLFF. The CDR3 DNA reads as TGCGCCAGCAGCCAGAGGGACGGTGCAACTAATGAAAAACTGTTTTTT.

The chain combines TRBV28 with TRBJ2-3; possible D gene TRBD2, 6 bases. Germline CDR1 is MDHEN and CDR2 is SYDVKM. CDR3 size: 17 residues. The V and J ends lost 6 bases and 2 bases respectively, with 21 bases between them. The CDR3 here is CASSPRPGAGPTDTQYF. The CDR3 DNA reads TGTGCCAGCAGCCCCCGGCCAGGCGCGGGACCCACAGATACGCAGTATTTT.

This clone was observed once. This chain's CDR3 is CASSQDGSGSLGETQYF. As DNA, the CDR3 is TGCGCCAGCAGCCAAGATGGTAGCGGGAGCTTAGGAGAGACCCAGTACTTC. The genes are TRBV4-1 and TRBJ2-5; TRBD2 aligns across 9 bases. The CDR3 length is 17 residues. Germline trimming cut 0 bases from V and 4 bases from J; bases unmatched to any gene: 9. Germline lookup yields CDR1 MGHRA and CDR2 YSYEKL.

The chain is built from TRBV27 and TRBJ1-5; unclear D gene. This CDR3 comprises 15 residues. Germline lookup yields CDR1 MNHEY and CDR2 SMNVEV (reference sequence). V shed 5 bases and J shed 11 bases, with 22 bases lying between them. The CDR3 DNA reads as TGTGCCAGCAGTCGGGATCAAACACCTCTATGGGCCCAGCATTTT. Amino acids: CASSRDQTPLWAQHF.

CDR3 region: CAWSVPPLTEQFF. The CDR3 coding sequence is TGTGCCTGGAGTGTACCCCCACTCACTGAGCAGTTCTTC. This chain connects TRBV30 to TRBJ2-1; no clear D gene. V was trimmed by 0 bases and J by 9 bases, leaving 12 bases between them. The CDR3 is 13 amino acids. From germline, CDR1 is GTSNPN and CDR2 SVGIG (reference sequence). Using reference TRBV30 and TRBJ2-1 for the parts outside the CDR3, the full variable domain is SQTIHQWPATLVQPVGSPLSLECTVEGTSNPNLYWYRQAAGRGLQLLFYSVGIGQISSEVPQNLSASRPQDRQFILSSKKLLLSDSGFYLCAWSVPPLTEQFFGPGTRLTVL.